This T cell receptor beta chain came from a study of CD8+ T cells in alopecia areata. Study-level information: Roughly 6-11-week-old female C3H/HeJ mice were grafted with skin from spontaneously alopecic roughly 6-12-month-old C3H/HeJ graft donors. Broader study findings: Sequencing of scalp samples also includes resident alphabeta T cells from normal skin.

Pooled cutaneous lymph node cells were sorted using CD4, CD8alpha, NKG2D, NKG2ACE and other markers. This clone was detected many times. The antigen remains unidentified. Gene names and germline match the mouse. The CDR3 end lies 4 residues beyond the end of the read and is filled in from the germline J gene. This CDR3 is also generated by other DNA sequences in the sample. Trimming left V 2 bases short and J 3 bases short, with 8 bases between. Looked up from germline, CDR1 is NNHDY and CDR2 is SYVADS. The CDR3 runs 13 residues. RNA extraction and reverse transcription yielded cDNA as sequencing template. Sequenced by immunoSEQ multiplex PCR; TCRdb stores in-frame clones only, minus some. In total the sample includes about 270,000 clones, none of them seen once.

This receptor was identified in a C3H/HeJ mouse with alopecia areata. The strain is characterized by the MHC haplotype H2-k. V and J are TRBV13-3 and TRBJ1-2; TRBD1 is a possible D gene (6 bases). Sequences were obtained from CD4+ T cells sorted from a lymph node. CDR3 region: CASSDRGDSDYTF. Partial CDR3 DNA: TGTGCCAGCAGTGACAGGGGAGACTCC.